This T cell receptor beta chain derives from a study of T cell repertoires in cytomegalovirus infection. TCRdb called the reads again in MiXCR, with one record for every CDR3 protein. Of roughly 600,000 distinct CDR3 sequences in the sample, more than 20% were seen once. Many counts were recorded for this clonotype. Antigen specificity is unknown. CDR1 and CDR2 (germline): LGHNT, FRNRAP. The V gene lost 3 bases and the J gene lost 8 bases, with 8 bases spanning the gap. The CDR3 runs to 12 residues. Study-wide points: HLA-C-restricted CMV clonotypes gave the most frequent clonotype in two of eight donors. There were carriers of CMV plus the relevant HLA, and cumulative public TCR beta family frequency identified them.

Source material: CD8+ T cells from PBMCs. The chain links TRBV12-5 to TRBJ2-1; D perhaps matches TRBD1 (5 bases). The TCR sequence derives from a human donor in good health (CMV status not recorded). Some clones in this sample may be carry-over from other donors' samples. The CDR3 DNA sequence: TGTGCTAGTGGTTTAGGGGTCGATGAGCAGTTCTTC. Protein product: CASGLGVDEQFF. The full variable domain, completed using reference TRBV12-5 and TRBJ2-1, is DARVTQTPRHKVTEMGQEVTMRCQPILGHNTVFWYRQTMMQGLELLAYFRNRAPLDDSGMPKDRFSAEMPDATLATLKIQPSEPRDSAVYFCASGLGVDEQFFGPGTRLTVL.